This T cell receptor beta chain emerged from a study of Tregs in tolerant kidney transplant recipients. Measured with immunoSEQ multiplex PCR; TCRdb has only the in-frame clones, and not every one. The repertoire shows 25,000 to 35,000 clones; the top ten hold approximately 7.3%. This CDR3 is 13 amino acids long. Germline V CDR1 and CDR2: MNHEY, SVGEGT. A note on this clone: The DNA ends 3 residues before the CDR3 does, and the rest of the CDR3 is filled in from the germline J gene.

This chain connects TRBV6-2 or TRBV6-3 to TRBJ2-6, with D unresolved. The material sequenced was CD8+ T cells from blood, taken before the transplant. The receptor's source is a human donor who received a combined kidney and bone marrow transplant. CDR3 bases read: TGTGCTACTCTCCTCTCTGGGGCCAACGTC. Its protein is CATLLSGANV. The complete CDR3 sequence is CATLLSGANVLTF.